These 25 T cell receptor beta chains originate from one sample sequenced in a study of PD-L1 blockade in urothelial cancer. TCRdb's table, derived via immunoSEQ multiplex PCR, lists solely in-frame clones and lacks some. The table lists around 100,000 clones, approximately 85% of them singletons. This specimen consisted of PBMCs, obtained around atezolizumab (anti-PD-L1) treatment. These receptor sequences come from a man aged 50 or older with urothelial cancer.

The chain is built from TRBV6-5 and TRBJ2-6, with a weak D call TRBD1 (6 bases). The CDR3 is 14 residues long. The V and J ends lost 9 bases and 2 bases respectively, with 11 bases between them. Per the germline V gene, CDR1 is MNHEY and CDR2 is SVGAGI. CDR3 region: CASRTGPGANVLTF. The CDR3 coding sequence is TGTGCCAGTAGAACAGGGCCTGGGGCCAACGTCCTGACTTTC.

This sequence joins TRBV28 and TRBJ1-5; D uncertain. This CDR3 is 16 amino acids long. The V end was cut by 4 bases, the J end by 1 base, with 14 bases between. CDR1 is MDHEN and CDR2 is SYDVKM in the germline V gene. The CDR3 sequence: CASSSQTPGSNQPQHF. As DNA, the CDR3 is TGTGCCAGCAGTTCTCAGACACCTGGCAGCAATCAGCCCCAGCATTTT.

The chain carries TRBV5-6 and TRBJ1-2; a weak D match, TRBD1 (5 bases). The CDR3 loop spans 14 amino acids. The V end lost 0 bases, the J end lost 4 bases, and 10 bases lay between the germline ends. Per the germline V gene, CDR1 is SGHDT and CDR2 is YYEEEE. The CDR3 DNA follows: TGTGCCAGCAGCTTGGGGGGCGCAGCCTATGGCTACACCTTC. It encodes CASSLGGAAYGYTF.

This rearrangement joins TRBV28 to TRBJ1-2, with TRBD1 as a possible D gene (5 bases). The V end lost 6 bases, the J end lost 4 bases, and 18 bases lay between the germline ends. CDR1 and CDR2 from the germline V gene are MDHEN and SYDVKM. There are 15 residues in the CDR3. CDR3 in amino acids: CASSPSGGVGYGYTF. CDR3 coding DNA: TGTGCCAGCAGCCCCAGTGGGGGGGTCGGCTATGGCTACACCTTC.

V usage is TRBV6-4 and J usage is TRBJ2-1; perhaps TRBD2 as D (5 bases). Trimming stripped 5 bases from V and 0 bases from J, with 5 bases between. This CDR3 has 13 amino acids. Germline V lookup: CDR1 MRHNA, CDR2 SNTAGT. DNA for the CDR3: TGTGCCAGCAGTCGGGACTCCTACAATGAGCAGTTCTTC. Its translation is CASSRDSYNEQFF.

V is TRBV7-3 and J is TRBJ2-7, with 7 bases fitting TRBD2. Germline V gene data show CDR1 as SGHTA and CDR2 as FQGTGA. The CDR3 sequence is 15 residues long. J lost 4 bases, V lost 5 bases, and 11 bases had no gene match. This chain's CDR3 is CASSPHGGSRYEQYF. The CDR3 DNA reads TGTGCCAGCAGCCCACACGGGGGGTCCAGATACGAGCAGTACTTC. Filled out from reference TRBV7-3 and TRBJ2-7, the complete variable domain reads GAGVSQTPSNKVTEKGKYVELRCDPISGHTALYWYRQSLGQGPEFLIYFQGTGAADDSGLPNDRFFAVRPEGSVSTLKIQRTERGDSAVYLCASSPHGGSRYEQYFGPGTRLTVT.

The chain recombines TRBV2 with TRBJ2-1; 7 nucleotides line up with TRBD2. The CDR3 is made up of 15 amino acids. The J segment lost 4 bases and the V segment lost 2 bases, leaving 5 bases of the junction unmatched. Germline CDR1 SNHLY, CDR2 FYNNEI. The CDR3 reads CASSELEGGYNEQFF. CDR3 nucleotide sequence: TGTGCCAGCAGTGAATTGGAGGGAGGGTACAATGAGCAGTTCTTC.

This clone has just a few counts. V is TRBV27 and J is TRBJ1-5; the D gene is possibly TRBD1 (5 bases). Trimming pared 4 bases from V and 5 bases from J, leaving 9 bases between. CDR3 length: 13 amino acids. CDR1 MNHEY and CDR2 SMNVEV come from the germline V gene (reference sequence). Written as DNA, the CDR3 is TGTGCCAGCAGTTGGACACTCCATCAGCCCCAGCATTTT. Its translation is CASSWTLHQPQHF.

The chain is built from TRBV6-1 and TRBJ2-3, with 10 bases aligning to TRBD2. Trimming at V came to 6 bases and at J to 2 bases, leaving 5 bases not matched to a gene. There are 15 residues in the CDR3. Germline V lookup: CDR1 MNHNS, CDR2 SASEGT. CDR3 sequence reads: CASSPLAGATDTQYF. CDR3 coding DNA: TGTGCCAGCAGCCCTCTAGCGGGAGCCACAGATACGCAGTATTTT.

The genes are TRBV19 and TRBJ1-2; TRBD1 matches 7 bases. The CDR3 contains 13 residues. Germline lookup yields CDR1 LNHDA and CDR2 SQIVND (reference sequence). The junction had 2 bases not matched to a gene; V was cut back by 5 bases and J by 2 bases. The CDR3 nucleotides read TGTGCCAGTAGTGGCAGGGGGAACTATGGCTACACCTTC. Protein: CASSGRGNYGYTF.

CDR3 amino acids: CASSLAALGTEAFF. CDR3 coding DNA: TGTGCCAGCAGCTTAGCGGCGTTGGGCACTGAAGCTTTCTTT. The chain is built from TRBV7-3 and TRBJ1-1; D remains unclear. The CDR3 contains 14 residues. V was shortened by 2 bases and J by 4 bases, with 11 bases between the two germline ends. CDR1 is SGHTA, CDR2 FQGTGA, per germline.

The rearrangement uses TRBV7-3 and TRBJ2-5; 9 bases fit TRBD2. V shed 5 bases and J 6 bases; nucleotides not matched to a gene: 10. Germline V CDR1 and CDR2: SGHTA, FQGTGA. The length of the CDR3 is 15 residues. The CDR3 loop is CASSPGTSTGQTQYF. The DNA of the CDR3 is TGTGCCAGCAGCCCGGGGACTAGCACGGGACAGACCCAGTACTTC.

The chain links TRBV15 to TRBJ2-4, with 7 bases fitting TRBD1. Germline assignment: CDR1 LNHNV and CDR2 YYDKDF (reference sequence). The V segment lost 0 bases and the J segment 7 bases; nucleotides outside the gene matches: 9. The CDR3 has 16 amino acids. Here the CDR3 DNA reads TGTGCCACCAGCAGAGAACTCCGACAGGGCGCGAACATTCAGTACTTC. Its translation: CATSRELRQGANIQYF.

CDR3 protein: CASSKSGLYQETQYF. The CDR3 DNA sequence: TGTGCCAGCAGCAAAAGCGGGCTGTACCAAGAGACCCAGTACTTC. V usage is TRBV7-9 and J usage is TRBJ2-5; maybe TRBD2 (6 bases). V was shortened by 5 bases and J by 0 bases, with 13 bases between the two germline ends. Germline CDR1 is SEHNR and CDR2 is FQNEAQ (reference sequence). The CDR3 extends over 15 amino acids.

The rearrangement uses TRBV15 and TRBJ2-7; 8 bases agree with TRBD1. Germline CDR1 is LNHNV and CDR2 is YYDKDF (reference sequence). The CDR3 runs 12 residues. V trimming: 6 bases; J trimming: 9 bases; junction bases outside the gene matches: 7. CDR3 nucleotides: TGTGCCACCAGTACGGACAGGGCGGTGCAGTACTTC. As protein: CATSTDRAVQYF.

V gene TRBV5-1 combines with J gene TRBJ2-3, with D perhaps TRBD2 (6 bases). Deletions cut 0 bases from V and 6 bases from J, with 11 bases between. Germline assignment: CDR1 SGHRS and CDR2 YFSETQ. This CDR3 is 14 amino acids long. CDR3 nucleotides: TGCGCCAGCAGCTTGGCGGGAGAGAGGGATACGCAGTATTTT. Encoded protein: CASSLAGERDTQYF.

This clone appeared a few times. The rearrangement uses TRBV11-2 and TRBJ2-5, with a tentative D call TRBD1 (5 bases). CDR3 length: 15 amino acids. V was cut by 1 base and J by 5 bases, with 14 bases left in between. The germline CDR1 and CDR2 sequences are SGHAT and FQNNGV. The chain's CDR3 is CASSLGGRDWETQYF. CDR3 nucleotide sequence: TGTGCCAGCAGCTTAGGGGGCAGGGATTGGGAGACCCAGTACTTC.

The chain uses TRBV5-1 and TRBJ2-1; D is unresolved. Trimming left V 2 bases short and J 0 bases short, with 18 bases between. Germline CDR1 SGHRS, CDR2 YFSETQ. The CDR3 covers 18 residues. The CDR3 DNA reads TGCGCCAGCAGCTTTAGCTCTCGGAGAAAGAGCTCCTACAATGAGCAGTTCTTC. It encodes CASSFSSRRKSSYNEQFF. Full variable domain (outside the CDR3, taken from reference TRBV5-1 and TRBJ2-1): KAGVTQTPRYLIKTRGQQVTLSCSPISGHRSVSWYQQTPGQGLQFLFEYFSETQRNKGNFPGRFSGRQFSNSRSEMNVSTLELGDSALYLCASSFSSRRKSSYNEQFFGPGTRLTVL.

For this clone: Other DNA sequences in this specimen translate into the identical CDR3. V is TRBV28 and J is TRBJ2-7; 7 nucleotides line up with TRBD1. The CDR3 contains 13 residues. CDR1 MDHEN and CDR2 SYDVKM come from the germline V gene. J was trimmed by 3 bases and V by 4 bases; bases with no gene match: 3. Written as DNA, the CDR3 is TGTGCCAGCAGTTCGGGACAGAGCTACGAGCAGTACTTC. Translating it yields CASSSGQSYEQYF.

The CDR3 DNA reads TGTGCCAGCAGCTTAGCATCCGGGACAGGGATGGGCTACACCTTC. Amino acids: CASSLASGTGMGYTF. The chain joins TRBV7-2 to TRBJ1-2; 9 bases fit TRBD1. The CDR3 length is 15 residues. CDR1 and CDR2 (germline): SGHTA, FQGNSA. Germline trimming cut 0 bases from V and 8 bases from J; bases unmatched to any gene: 7.

Only a few counts were recorded for this clone. The chain employs TRBV30 and TRBJ1-2, with 12 bases fitting TRBD1. The CDR3 is made up of 13 amino acids. Germline V gene lookup returns CDR1 GTSNPN and CDR2 SVGIG (reference sequence). V shed 4 bases and J 9 bases; nucleotides not matched to a gene: 6. The CDR3 DNA reads TGTGCCTGGATGGGGACAGGGGGCCGCCGCTACACCTTC. Translation gives CAWMGTGGRRYTF.

V gene TRBV5-8 combines with J gene TRBJ2-5; D not resolved. Trimming removed 3 bases at V and 5 bases at J, with 20 bases between. Per the germline V gene, CDR1 is SGHTS and CDR2 is YDEGEE. The CDR3 is 16 residues long. The chain's CDR3 is CASSSLVHSLMETQYF. CDR3 coding DNA: TGTGCCAGCAGCTCCCTGGTTCACTCCCTGATGGAGACCCAGTACTTC.

The chain combines TRBV7-9 with TRBJ2-1, with 9 bases matching TRBD2. V gave up 3 bases and J gave up 8 bases; unmatched junction bases: 8. CDR3 length: 15 residues. Looked up from germline, CDR1 is SEHNR and CDR2 is FQNEAQ (reference sequence). This chain's CDR3 is CASSFMGGREDEQFF. The CDR3 DNA reads as TGTGCCAGCAGCTTCATGGGCGGGAGGGAGGATGAGCAGTTCTTC.

The sample holds a few counts of this clone. The CDR3 sequence: CASRGGTRTGGELFF. The CDR3 coding sequence is TGTGCCAGCAGGGGGGGTACCAGAACCGGCGGGGAGCTGTTTTTT. This sequence joins TRBV2 and TRBJ2-2, with a possible D match to TRBD2 (6 bases). Per the germline V gene, CDR1 is SNHLY and CDR2 is FYNNEI. The CDR3 runs to 15 residues. Trimming shortened V by 6 bases and J by 7 bases, and 18 bases separated the two germline ends.

The DNA for the CDR3 is TGTGCCAGCAGCGTAGGTTCCGGGTACCAAACCTACGAGCAGTACTTC. This encodes CASSVGSGYQTYEQYF. The genes are TRBV9 and TRBJ2-5; D unresolved. With the DNA end fitting TRBJ2-7 better, the J assignment may be wrong. This CDR3 has 16 amino acids. The germline CDR1 and CDR2 sequences are SGDLS and YYNGEE.